Below, one TCR beta chain is given with its context. This CDR3 contains 13 residues. The germline V gene encodes CDR1 MNHNY and CDR2 SVGAGI (reference sequence). Between the trimmed V and J ends, which lost 6 bases and 4 bases, there was a span of 13 bases. The sample originates from a study of shared clonotypes between healthy human individuals. Adults of Caucasian background living in Nashville, Tennessee made up all donors. The data were produced by immunoSEQ multiplex PCR, yet TCRdb's version contains in-frame clones alone and is incomplete. The profile shows about 990,000 clones, approximately 78% of them singletons.

What was sequenced was memory CD4+ T cells from PBMCs. Described subset: CD45RA-negative fraction. The clonotype originates from a man younger than 35 in good health. Some clones in this sample may be carry-over from other donors' samples. The V and J genes are TRBV6-6 and TRBJ2-7; no firm D call. The CDR3 DNA reads TGTGCCAGCAGCCGAACTATAAATTACGAGCAGTACTTC. As protein: CASSRTINYEQYF.